The subject of this entry is one TCR beta chain. This sample is drawn from a study of Graves' ophthalmopathy and Graves' hyperthyroidism. Study details: Peripheral blood was gathered at the point of initial diagnosis, before any treatment started.

Moderate-to-severe activity, CAS at least 3, NOSPECS at least 4 and duration under 3 months characterized donors with ophthalmopathy. Ineligible for inclusion were patients with other autoimmune diseases, uncontrolled infections, pregnancy or lactation. The evidence that diagnosis relied on was clinical symptoms, serum thyroxine, TRAb, thyroid ultrasound and orbital computed tomography. Amplification of the TCR beta CDR3 regions used RNA transcripts (as template). HTBI-primed first-round RT-PCR preceded second-round multiplex PCR. Using its own MiXCR run on the multiplex PCR reads, TCRdb lists one record per CDR3 protein. The sample lists over 200,000 distinct CDR3 sequences, less than 30% seen once, with 9.1% in the top ten. CDR1 is SQVTM, CDR2 ANQGSEA, per germline. V was trimmed by 6 bases and J by 9 bases, leaving 18 bases between them. The CDR3 consists of 12 residues.

This receptor was obtained from a man aged 50 or older with Graves' ophthalmopathy. The sequencing sample was made of peripheral blood. The genes are TRBV29-1 and TRBJ2-7; D uncertain. The CDR3 region is CSVGGPLVGQYF. CDR3 in DNA: TGCAGCGTGGGCGGACCGCTCGTGGGGCAGTACTTC.